This record concerns one T cell receptor beta chain sequence. As yet, its antigen is unknown. The data are from a study of long-term antiretroviral therapy in people with HIV. Study results and limitations: The study collected blood between the mid-2000s and the late 2010s, possibly under older ART regimens.

At the survey level, the v3.0 immunoSEQ assay was run. Sequencing was performed with immunoSEQ multiplex PCR; in TCRdb, only in-frame clones are kept and a portion is missing. The sample has 15,000 to 20,000 clones; about 86% are singletons. CDR3 size: 17 residues. From germline, CDR1 is LGHNA and CDR2 YSLEER. J lost 3 bases, V lost 1 base, and 8 bases had no gene match. The receptor comes from a man younger than 35 with HIV. The chain recombines TRBV4-3 with TRBJ2-7; TRBD1 aligns across 11 bases. This specimen consisted of unsorted PBMCs, obtained 0.1 years after starting antiretroviral therapy. CDR3 nucleotide sequence: TGCGCCAGCAGCCAAGGGCTTGGGACAGGGGGAATCTACGAGCAGTACTTC. Its translation: CASSQGLGTGGIYEQYF.